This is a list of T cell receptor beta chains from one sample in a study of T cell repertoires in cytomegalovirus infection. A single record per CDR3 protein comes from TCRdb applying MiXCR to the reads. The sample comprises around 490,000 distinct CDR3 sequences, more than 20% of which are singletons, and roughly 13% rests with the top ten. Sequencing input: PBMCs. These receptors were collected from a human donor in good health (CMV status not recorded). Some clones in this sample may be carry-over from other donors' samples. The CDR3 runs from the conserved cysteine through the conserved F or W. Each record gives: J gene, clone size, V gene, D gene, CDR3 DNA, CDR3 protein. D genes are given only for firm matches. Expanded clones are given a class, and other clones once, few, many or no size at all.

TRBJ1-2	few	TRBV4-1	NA	TGCGCCAGCAGCCCCCGCAACGGGATAGCTAACTATGGCTACACCTTC	CASSPRNGIANYGYTF
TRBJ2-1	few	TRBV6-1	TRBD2	TGTGCCAGCATAATCGGCGGGAGCTCCTACAATGAGCAGTTCTTC	CASIIGGSSYNEQFF
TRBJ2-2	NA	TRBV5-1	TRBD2	TGCGCCAGCAGCTTGGCAGGGACTAGCGGGATCGGGGAGCTGTTTTTT	CASSLAGTSGIGELFF
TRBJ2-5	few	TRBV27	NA	TGTGCCAGCAGCCCCCCGGGGAGGATGAGGGAGACCCAGTACTTC	CASSPPGRMRETQYF
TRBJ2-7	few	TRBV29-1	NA	TGCAGCGTTGCGGGAAGTAACTACGAGCAGTACTTC	CSVAGSNYEQYF
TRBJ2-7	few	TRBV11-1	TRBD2	TGTGCCAGCAGCGTTGAGAAGCGGGGTAGCTACGAGCAGTACTTC	CASSVEKRGSYEQYF
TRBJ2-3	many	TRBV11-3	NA	TGTGCCAGCCGGCGGGGATTCACAGATACGCAGTATTTT	CASRRGFTDTQYF
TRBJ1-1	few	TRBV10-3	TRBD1	TGTGCCATCAGTGGGACAGGGATGAACACTGAAGCTTTCTTT	CAISGTGMNTEAFF
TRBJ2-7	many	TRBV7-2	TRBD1	TGTGCCAGCAGCGTAGGACCGGGACAGGGGTTTAGTTACGAGCAGTACTTC	CASSVGPGQGFSYEQYF
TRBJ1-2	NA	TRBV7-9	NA	TGTGCCAGCAGCTTTGACTTGGGCTACACCTTC	CASSFDLGYTF
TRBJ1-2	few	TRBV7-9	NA	TGTGCCAGCAGCTTCTCCGGGGAGGAATTTAACTATGGCTACACCTTC	CASSFSGEEFNYGYTF
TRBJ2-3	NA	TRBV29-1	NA	TGCAGCGTTCGGGGGGTCACCGGGGGCGATACGCATTTT	CSVRGVTGGDTHF
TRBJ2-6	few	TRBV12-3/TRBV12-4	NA	TGTGCCAGCAGTTTGACAGGTGGGGCCAACGTCCTGACTTTC	CASSLTGGANVLTF
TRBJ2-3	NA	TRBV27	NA	TGTGCCAGCGGACGAGCACGAGATACGCAGTATTTT	CASGRARDTQYF
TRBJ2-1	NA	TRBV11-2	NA	TGTGCCAGCAGCTTACTTGATTTGGTGCGGGCCTTGAATGAGCAGTTCTTC	CASSLLDLVRALNEQFF
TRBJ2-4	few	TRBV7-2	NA	TGTGCCAGCAGCCCGGACGAGTTGGACATTCAGTACTTC	CASSPDELDIQYF
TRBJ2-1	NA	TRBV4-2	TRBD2	TGTGCCAGCAGCGATGCAAGCGGGGCGTCCTACAATGAGCAGTTCTTC	CASSDASGASYNEQFF
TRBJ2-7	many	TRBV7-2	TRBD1	TGTGCCAGCAGCTTTCGTGAGGGACAGGGTTACGAGCAGTACTTC	CASSFREGQGYEQYF
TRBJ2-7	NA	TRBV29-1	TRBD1	TGCAGCGCCAACAGGGGGCAGTACTTC	CSANRGQYF
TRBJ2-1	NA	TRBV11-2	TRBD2	TGTGCCAGCAGCCTCAGACTAGCGGGATTGGTGGATGAGCAGTTCTTC	CASSLRLAGLVDEQFF
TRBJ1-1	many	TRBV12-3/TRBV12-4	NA	TGTGCCAGCAGCTTATCTGCGAACACTGAAGCTTTCTTT	CASSLSANTEAFF
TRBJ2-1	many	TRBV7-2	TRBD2	TGTGCCAGCAGCTTACTAGCGGGATTGTGGAATGAGCAGTTCTTC	CASSLLAGLWNEQFF
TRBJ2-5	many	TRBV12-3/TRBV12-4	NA	TGTGCCAGCAGTTTATACCGGCAAGAGACCCAGTACTTC	CASSLYRQETQYF
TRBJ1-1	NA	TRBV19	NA	TGTGCCAGTAGTGCCTACGCGCCGGGACCAAGGAACACTGAAGCTTTCTTT	CASSAYAPGPRNTEAFF
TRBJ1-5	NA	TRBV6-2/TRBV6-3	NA	TGTGCCAGCAGTCCGAGCACAAGAAAGCAGCATTTT	CASSPSTRKQHF
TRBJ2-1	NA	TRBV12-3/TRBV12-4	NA	TGTGCCAGCAGTTTTCTTCGTGGTTCGGCAGGACAGCAGTTCTTC	CASSFLRGSAGQQFF
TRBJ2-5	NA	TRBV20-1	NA	TGCAGTGCCTCTGACGGAGGGGGCGAGACCCAGTACTTC	CSASDGGGETQYF
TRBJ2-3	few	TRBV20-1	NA	TGCAGTGCTAGAGATACAGCATCGGTGGATACGCAGTATTTT	CSARDTASVDTQYF
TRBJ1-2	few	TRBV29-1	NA	TGCAGCGTTGAAGTGGACCCGGGTGGGGGCTACACCTTC	CSVEVDPGGGYTF
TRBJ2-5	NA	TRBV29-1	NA	TGCAGCGTTGCTCAGGGTGTCGAGACCCAGTACTTC	CSVAQGVETQYF
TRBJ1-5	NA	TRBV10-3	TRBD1	TGTGCCATCAGGGGGGACAGGGGGCGTAATCAGCCCCAGCATTTT	CAIRGDRGRNQPQHF
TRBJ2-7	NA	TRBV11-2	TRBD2	TGTGCCAGCAGCTCTATAGCAACTAGCGGGTCCTACGAGCAGTACTTC	CASSSIATSGSYEQYF
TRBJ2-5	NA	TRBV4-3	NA	TGCGCCAGCAGCCAAGAACTGGGGGGCCAGCGGACCCAGTACTTC	CASSQELGGQRTQYF
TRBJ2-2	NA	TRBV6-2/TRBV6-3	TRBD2	TGTGCCAGCACCCAGCGGGAGGGCCAAACCGGGGAGCTGTTTTTT	CASTQREGQTGELFF
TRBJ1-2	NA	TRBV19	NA	TGTGCCAGTAGTATAGCAGGCAGAGGGAGCTATGGCTACACCTTC	CASSIAGRGSYGYTF
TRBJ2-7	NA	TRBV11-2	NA	TGTGCCAGCAGCTGGAGGAGGACAAATACCTACGAGCAGTACTTC	CASSWRRTNTYEQYF
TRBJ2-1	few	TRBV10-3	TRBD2	TGTGCCATCAGTGCAGCGGGAGGACCCTACAATGAGCAGTTCTTC	CAISAAGGPYNEQFF
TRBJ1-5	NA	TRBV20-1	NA	TGCAGTGCTAGAGATCGGGACCGGAGCAATCAGCCCCAGCATTTT	CSARDRDRSNQPQHF
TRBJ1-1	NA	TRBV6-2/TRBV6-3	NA	TGTGCCAGCAACTTCCCGGGAGAAGCTTTCTTT	CASNFPGEAFF
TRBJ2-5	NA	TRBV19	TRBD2	TGTGCCAGTAGTGCCCAACTAGCGGGACAAGAGACCCAGTACTTC	CASSAQLAGQETQYF
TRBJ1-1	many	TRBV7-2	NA	TGTGCCAGCAGCTTATCGGGGGGAGTGAACACTGAAGCTTTCTTT	CASSLSGGVNTEAFF
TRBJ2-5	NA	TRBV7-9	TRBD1	TGTGCCAGCAGCGCCCGGGACAGGGCAAGGGAGACCCAGTACTTC	CASSARDRARETQYF
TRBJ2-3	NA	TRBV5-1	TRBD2	TGCGCCAGCAGCTTGCTAGCGGGAGGCAATACGCAGTATTTT	CASSLLAGGNTQYF
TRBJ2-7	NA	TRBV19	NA	TGTGCCAGTAGTGCCGGACCCTCCTACGAGCAGTACTTC	CASSAGPSYEQYF
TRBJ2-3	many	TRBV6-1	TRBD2	TGTGCCAGCATGTTTCAAGCGGGAGGGCGGGGAGATACGCAGTATTTT	CASMFQAGGRGDTQYF
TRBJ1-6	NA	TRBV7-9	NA	TGTGCCAGCAGCTTATCCCCGGATTCACCCCTCCACTTT	CASSLSPDSPLHF
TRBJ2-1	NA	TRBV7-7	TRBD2	TGTGCCAGCAGCTCCAATCGGGAGGGCCCCTACAATGAGCAGTTCTTC	CASSSNREGPYNEQFF
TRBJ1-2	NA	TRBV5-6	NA	TGTGCCAGCAGCTCAGGTGCGATTCTTCCTAACTATGGCTACACCTTC	CASSSGAILPNYGYTF
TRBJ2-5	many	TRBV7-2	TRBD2	TGTGCCAGCAGCTCCAGACTAGCGGGGGTCCAAGAGACCCAGTACTTC	CASSSRLAGVQETQYF
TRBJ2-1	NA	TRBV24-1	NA	TGTGCCACCAGTGATTCCAAAGGAGATGAGCAGTTCTTC	CATSDSKGDEQFF
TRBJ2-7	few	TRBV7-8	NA	TGTGCCAGCAGCGAAGGGATCCCGCGCGGCTACTACGAGCAGTACTTC	CASSEGIPRGYYEQYF
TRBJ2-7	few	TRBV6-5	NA	TGTGCCGCAGGAGACACCACCTACGAGCAGTACTTC	CAAGDTTYEQYF
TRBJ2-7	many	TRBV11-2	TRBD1	TGTGCCAGCAGCTCCTGGGACAGGGTCTACGAGCAGTACTTC	CASSSWDRVYEQYF
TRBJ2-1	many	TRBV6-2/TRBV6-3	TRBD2	TGTGCCAGCAGCAAACTAGCGGGAGGAGGGTATGAGCAGTTCTTC	CASSKLAGGGYEQFF
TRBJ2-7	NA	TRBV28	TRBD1	TGTGCCAGCAAGACAGGGGCCCAGGACGAGCAGTACTTC	CASKTGAQDEQYF
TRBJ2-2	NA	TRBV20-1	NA	TGCAGTGCTGGTCGATTAGGCGCCGGGACCGGGGAGCTGTTTTTT	CSAGRLGAGTGELFF
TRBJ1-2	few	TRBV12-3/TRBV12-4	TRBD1	TGTGCCAGCAGCACAACTACAGGGGTTGATCGCTATGGCTACACCTTC	CASSTTTGVDRYGYTF
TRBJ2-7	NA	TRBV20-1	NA	TGCAGTGCTAGAGATCTCGGGACTTCTTCCCCTAACTTC	CSARDLGTSSPNF
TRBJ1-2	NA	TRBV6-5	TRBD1	TGTGCCAGCAGTTACACCGGACAGGGGGCTAACTATGGCTACACCTTC	CASSYTGQGANYGYTF
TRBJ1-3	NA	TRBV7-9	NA	TGTGCCAGCAGCTTACAATCGGGAGGAAACACCATATATTTT	CASSLQSGGNTIYF